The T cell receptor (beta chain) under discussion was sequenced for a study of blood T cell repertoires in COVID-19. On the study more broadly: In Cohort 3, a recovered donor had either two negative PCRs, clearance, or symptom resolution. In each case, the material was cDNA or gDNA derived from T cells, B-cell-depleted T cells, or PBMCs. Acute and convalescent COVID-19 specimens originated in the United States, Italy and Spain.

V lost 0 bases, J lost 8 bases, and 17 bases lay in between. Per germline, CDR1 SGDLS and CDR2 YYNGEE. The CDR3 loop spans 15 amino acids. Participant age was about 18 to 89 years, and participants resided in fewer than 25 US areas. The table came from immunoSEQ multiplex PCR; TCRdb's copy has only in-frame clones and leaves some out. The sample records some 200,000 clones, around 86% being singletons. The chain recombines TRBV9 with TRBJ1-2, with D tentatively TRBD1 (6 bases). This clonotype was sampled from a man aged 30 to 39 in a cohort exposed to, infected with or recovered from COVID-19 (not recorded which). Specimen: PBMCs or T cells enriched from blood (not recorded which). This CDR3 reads CASSVEKGGAHGYTF. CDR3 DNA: TGTGCCAGCAGCGTAGAAAAAGGGGGGGCTCACGGCTACACCTTC.